Listed here is a single TCR beta chain. What it binds is unknown. The read ends 3 residues before the CDR3 terminus; that terminus is restored from the germline J gene. This entry belongs to a study of Tregs in tolerant kidney transplant recipients. In the study overall: Related graft donors supplied nonmyeloablative bone marrow transplants, and mixed chimerism was transient.

TCRdb's table, derived via immunoSEQ multiplex PCR, lists solely in-frame clones and lacks some. The listing records fewer than 35,000 clones. Per germline, CDR1 SGHTS and CDR2 YDEGEE. CDR3 length equals 15 residues. Deletions cut 2 bases from V and 3 bases from J, with 12 bases between. Study outcomes and limitations: This study did not directly address biological reproducibility. Expanding Tregs on activated donor B cells appeared to best identify donor-specific TCRbeta clones.

The chain combines TRBV5-8 with TRBJ1-5; tentative D call: TRBD1 (6 bases). The sample consisted of CD8+ T cells from blood, taken before the transplant. The sequence came from a human donor who received a combined kidney and bone marrow transplant. The CDR3 loop is CASSFSTGPNQPQHF. CDR3 bases read: TGTGCCAGCAGCTTCTCAACAGGGCCCAATCAGCCC.